This T cell receptor beta chain was identified during a study of cytomegalovirus exposure and HLA in healthy donors. Regarding the study as a whole: Judged likely to be a sequencing artifact was a cluster of highly shared sequence variants. Association of a missense DCLRE1C variant with TCR beta V- and J-gene trimming was reported in a later analysis.

As concerns this clone: Antigen specificity is unknown.

PCR amplification relied on 60 Vbeta primers (plus 13 Jbeta primers). Clones were sequenced by immunoSEQ multiplex PCR, and TCRdb holds only the in-frame ones, with some missing. This table has 150,000 to 200,000 clones, roughly 72% appearing once. V lost 3 bases to trimming and J lost 2 bases, with 11 bases between them. The CDR3 extends over 15 amino acids. Germline V gives CDR1 MDHEN, CDR2 SYDVKM. The clonotype was recovered from a woman aged 25-40 years in good health and CMV-seropositive. The chain employs TRBV28 and TRBJ1-3, with D perhaps TRBD1 (6 bases). Sequenced material: PBMCs. The CDR3 sequence is CASSLYYRAGNTIYF. For the CDR3, the DNA is TGTGCCAGCAGTTTGTATTACAGGGCTGGAAACACCATATATTTT.